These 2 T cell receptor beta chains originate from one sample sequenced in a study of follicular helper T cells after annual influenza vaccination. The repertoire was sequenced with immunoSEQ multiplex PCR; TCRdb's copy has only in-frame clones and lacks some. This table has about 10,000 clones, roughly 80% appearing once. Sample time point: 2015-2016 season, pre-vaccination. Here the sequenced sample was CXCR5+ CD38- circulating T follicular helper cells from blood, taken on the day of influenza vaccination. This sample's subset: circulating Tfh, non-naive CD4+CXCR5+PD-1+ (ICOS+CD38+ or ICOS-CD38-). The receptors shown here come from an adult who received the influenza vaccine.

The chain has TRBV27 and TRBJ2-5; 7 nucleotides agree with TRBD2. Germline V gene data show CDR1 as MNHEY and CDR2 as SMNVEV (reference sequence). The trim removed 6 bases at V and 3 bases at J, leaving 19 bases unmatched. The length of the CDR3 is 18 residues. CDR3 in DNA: TGTGCCAGCAGACAGCGGGGAAACCCCATATTGGGTGAAGAGACCCAGTACTTC. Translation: CASRQRGNPILGEETQYF.

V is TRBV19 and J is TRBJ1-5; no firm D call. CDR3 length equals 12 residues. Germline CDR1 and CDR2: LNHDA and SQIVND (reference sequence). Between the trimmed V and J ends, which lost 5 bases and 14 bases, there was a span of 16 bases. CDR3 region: CASSRPPGQEHF. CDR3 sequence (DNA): TGTGCCAGTAGTCGCCCTCCGGGCCAAGAGCATTTT. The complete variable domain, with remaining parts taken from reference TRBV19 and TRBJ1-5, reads DGGITQSPKYLFRKEGQNVTLSCEQNLNHDAMYWYRQDPGQGLRLIYYSQIVNDFQKGDIAEGYSVSREKKESFPLTVTSAQKNPTAFYLCASSRPPGQEHFGDGTRLSIL.